The 5 T cell receptor beta chains in this list originate from one sample, sequenced in a study of blood T cells in healthy people across ages. Alongside a J-beta primer mix, a sample-barcoded 5' primer served in a second PCR lasting about 6 to 11 cycles. TCRdb re-analysed the 5' RACE reads in MiXCR, keeping a single row per CDR3 protein. The table shows more than 800,000 distinct CDR3 sequences, with around 28% occurring only once. The sample consisted of blood. The origin of the receptors is a woman older than 75 in good health.

This clonotype was found many times. The genes are TRBV3-1 and TRBJ2-3, with 8 bases aligning to TRBD2. Germline CDR1 and CDR2: LGHDT and YNNKEL (reference sequence). J was trimmed by 4 bases and V by 4 bases; bases with no gene match: 1. CDR3 length equals 13 residues. The chain's CDR3 is CASSPTSADTQYF. CDR3 nucleotides: TGTGCCAGCAGCCCGACTAGCGCAGATACGCAGTATTTT.

The rearrangement links TRBV5-5 to TRBJ1-5; D perhaps matches TRBD1 (6 bases). The CDR3 contains 15 residues. The V gene's germline CDR1 is SGHKS and CDR2 YYEKEE (reference sequence). The V end lost 1 base, the J end lost 5 bases, and 13 bases lay between the germline ends. The CDR3 DNA follows: TGTGCCAGCAGCTTGACAGGGAATCGTGATCAGCCCCAGCATTTT. It codes for CASSLTGNRDQPQHF. Full variable domain (rest looked up from reference TRBV5-5 and TRBJ1-5): DAGVTQSPTHLIKTRGQQVTLRCSPISGHKSVSWYQQVLGQGPQFIFQYYEKEERGRGNFPDRFSARQFPNYSSELNVNALLLGDSALYLCASSLTGNRDQPQHFGDGTRLSIL.

In this sample, this clonotype turned up a few times. The chain is built from TRBV5-1 and TRBJ1-1; no clear D gene. The CDR3 contains 15 residues. The V end lost 0 bases, the J end lost 4 bases, and 13 bases lay between the germline ends. Germline V gene sequence: CDR1 SGHRS, CDR2 YFSETQ. DNA of the CDR3: TGCGCCAGCAGCTTGGTTACGGGCCGAAGCACTGAAGCTTTCTTT. As protein: CASSLVTGRSTEAFF.

This clonotype was seen a single time. The rearrangement joins TRBV12-3 or TRBV12-4 to TRBJ2-7, with TRBD2 identical over 8 bases. The CDR3 has 13 amino acids. The V gene end was trimmed by 3 bases and the J gene end by 7 bases; junction bases not matched to a gene: 5. The CDR3 nucleotides read TGTGCCAGCAGTTTTAACCCGGGGGGGGAGCAGTACTTC. Translated: CASSFNPGGEQYF.

The chain couples TRBV29-1 to TRBJ1-5; maybe TRBD1 (5 bases). The germline CDR1 and CDR2 sequences are SQVTM and ANQGSEA. Trimming stripped 4 bases from V and 3 bases from J, with 10 bases between. CDR3 size: 13 residues. As DNA, the CDR3 is TGCAGCGTTGCTCGAGGGACCAATCAGCCCCAGCATTTT. Protein product: CSVARGTNQPQHF.